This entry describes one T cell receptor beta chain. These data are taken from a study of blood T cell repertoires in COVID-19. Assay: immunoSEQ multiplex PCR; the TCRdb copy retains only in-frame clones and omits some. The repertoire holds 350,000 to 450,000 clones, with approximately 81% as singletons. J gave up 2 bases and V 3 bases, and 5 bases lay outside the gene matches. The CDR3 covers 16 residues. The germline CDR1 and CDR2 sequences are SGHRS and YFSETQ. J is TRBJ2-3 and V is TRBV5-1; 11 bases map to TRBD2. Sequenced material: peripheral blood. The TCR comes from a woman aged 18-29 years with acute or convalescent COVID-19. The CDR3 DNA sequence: TGCGCCAGCAGCTCTGGGACTAGCGGCCTCACAGATACGCAGTATTTT. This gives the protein CASSSGTSGLTDTQYF.